The rows below give T cell receptor beta chains drawn from one sample of a study of OX40 agonist ivuxolimab in advanced cancers. Here immunoSEQ multiplex PCR was the method, and the copy in TCRdb shows in-frame clones only, minus some. The table shows under 95,000 clones, with roughly 86% occurring only once. Sequencing used CD4+ or CD8+ T cells sorted from blood, obtained in a trial of the OX40 agonist ivuxolimab. These receptors were obtained from an adult with an advanced solid tumor such as melanoma, head and neck, liver or kidney cancer. CDR3s include the opening cysteine and the closing phenylalanine or tryptophan. Fields, in order: V gene, clone size, J gene, D gene, CDR3 protein, CDR3 DNA. The D gene is left open where the match is weak. The size field is filled for only some rows; it gives once, few, many or a size class.

>TRBV10-3|.|TRBJ2-1|.
CAMSVGGSYNEQFF
TGTGCCATGTCCGTCGGAGGCTCCTACAATGAGCAGTTCTTC
>TRBV4-1|.|TRBJ1-3|.
CASSQETGSSSGNTIYF
TGCGCCAGCAGCCAAGAGACAGGATCCTCCTCTGGAAACACCATATATTTT
>TRBV9|.|TRBJ2-3|TRBD1
CASSVGGQGGDTQYF
TGTGCCAGCAGCGTAGGTGGACAGGGAGGCGATACGCAGTATTTT
>TRBV19|.|TRBJ2-7|.
CASGGAHSYEQYF
TGTGCCAGTGGGGGGGCCCATTCCTACGAGCAGTACTTC
>TRBV5-1|.|TRBJ1-1|.
CASSLLEANTEAFF
TGCGCCAGCAGCTTGTTGGAGGCGAACACTGAAGCTTTCTTT
>TRBV6-5|.|TRBJ2-7|.
CASSRRGGFEQYF
TGTGCCAGCAGTCGCCGAGGAGGGTTCGAGCAGTACTTC
>TRBV6-5|.|TRBJ1-3|.
CASGAGNTIYF
TGTGCCAGCGGAGCTGGAAACACCATATATTTT
>TRBV6-5|.|TRBJ2-1|.
CASSYSLAGSHEQFF
TGTGCCAGCAGTTACAGCCTAGCAGGTAGTCATGAGCAGTTCTTC
>TRBV11-3|.|TRBJ1-1|.
CASSFRGVRDTEAFF
TGTGCCAGCAGCTTTCGTGGAGTACGTGACACTGAAGCTTTCTTT
>TRBV7-8|.|TRBJ2-3|TRBD2
CASSWGLAGGVDTQYF
TGTGCCAGCAGCTGGGGACTAGCGGGGGGGGTAGATACGCAGTATTTT
>TRBV6-6|.|TRBJ1-2|.
CASSPNYGYTF
TGTGCCAGCAGCCCAAACTATGGCTACACCTTC
>TRBV2|.|TRBJ1-5|.
CASSGNRDNQPQHF
TGTGCCAGCAGTGGAAACAGGGACAATCAGCCCCAGCATTTT
>TRBV7-3|.|TRBJ2-3|.
CASSSGFGTDTQYF
TGTGCCAGCAGCTCGGGCTTTGGCACAGATACGCAGTATTTT
>TRBV7-7|.|TRBJ2-1|TRBD2
CASSPGLAGTGNEQFF
TGTGCTAGCAGCCCTGGACTAGCGGGGACGGGCAATGAGCAGTTCTTC
>TRBV6-6|.|TRBJ1-3|TRBD1
CASSLQGSSGNTIYF
TGTGCCAGCAGCTTACAGGGGTCCTCTGGAAACACCATATATTTT
>TRBV2|.|TRBJ1-6|.
CASSESGGRYNSPLHF
TGTGCCAGCAGTGAATCGGGGGGTCGGTATAATTCACCCCTCCACTTT
>TRBV7-9|.|TRBJ2-1|TRBD2
CASSLSGLAGVGEQFF
TGTGCCAGCAGCTTATCGGGACTAGCGGGGGTAGGTGAGCAGTTCTTC
>TRBV6-1|.|TRBJ1-5|TRBD1
CASSRDRARPQHF
TGTGCCAGCAGTAGGGACAGGGCGAGGCCCCAGCATTTT
>TRBV4-3|few|TRBJ1-4|.
CASSQATGREEKLFF
TGCGCCAGCAGCCAAGCGACGGGGCGGGAGGAAAAACTGTTTTTT
>TRBV7-8|few|TRBJ1-3|.
CASSSSTRSSGNTIYF
TGTGCCAGCAGCTCTTCGACACGTTCCTCTGGAAACACCATATATTTT
>TRBV18|.|TRBJ2-1|.
CASSLYDRVAGNEQFF
TGTGCCAGCTCATTATACGACCGAGTCGCGGGTAATGAGCAGTTCTTC
>TRBV6-6|.|TRBJ1-2|TRBD1
CASSYGTGEDYGYTF
TGTGCCAGCAGTTATGGGACAGGAGAAGATTATGGCTACACCTTC
>TRBV16|.|TRBJ2-2|.
CASTIDRNTGELFF
TGTGCCAGCACCATCGACCGCAACACCGGGGAGCTGTTTTTT
>TRBV7-9|.|TRBJ1-3|.
CASSLGGGLLGNTIYF
TGTGCCAGCAGCTTAGGGGGCGGCCTTTTAGGAAACACCATATATTTT
>TRBV30|.|TRBJ2-5|.
CAWNPTGPETQYF
TGTGCCTGGAACCCAACAGGGCCGGAGACCCAGTACTTC
>TRBV4-3|.|TRBJ1-1|TRBD1
CASSQVWGDRPMNTEAFF
TGCGCCAGCAGCCAAGTTTGGGGGGACAGACCTATGAACACTGAAGCTTTCTTT
>TRBV29-1|.|TRBJ2-2|.
CSGRFANTGELFF
TGCAGCGGACGGTTTGCGAACACCGGGGAGCTGTTTTTT
>TRBV19|.|TRBJ2-1|.
CASSTRGSGNEQFF
TGTGCCAGTAGTACCCGAGGGTCGGGTAATGAGCAGTTCTTC